This T cell receptor beta chain derives from a study of CD8+ T cells in alopecia areata. Across the study: At a dose of 5 to 10 mg twice daily, oral tofacitinib was given to treated patients.

The study's findings and limits: Scalp clonality, together with expanded CD8+ clones among the top 100, fell significantly with tofacitinib. In scalp and blood during tofacitinib, many expanded lesional clones persisted.

cDNA reverse transcribed from extracted RNA served as the sequencing template. TCRdb keeps only in-frame clones here, not all; method: immunoSEQ multiplex PCR. This table has over 120,000 clones, roughly 54% appearing once. This clone was detected only a few times. Its antigen is undetermined. This CDR3 contains 16 residues. Deletions cut 1 base from V and 4 bases from J, with 15 bases between. CDR1 and CDR2 (germline): SGHTA, FQGNSA. Stated treatment: oral pan-JAK inhibitor, 5-10 mg twice daily. The investigators collected lesional scalp punch biopsies and peripheral blood from alopecia areata patients.

The receptor was isolated from a human donor with alopecia areata. V gene TRBV7-2 combines with J gene TRBJ2-3; D gene unclear. Sequenced here: CD8+ T cells sorted from blood, sampled at week 4, from a patient treated with tofacitinib. The CDR3 DNA reads TGTGCCAGCAGCTTAGTTTTGGGCCCCTCGGCAGATACGCAGTATTTT. It specifies CASSLVLGPSADTQYF.